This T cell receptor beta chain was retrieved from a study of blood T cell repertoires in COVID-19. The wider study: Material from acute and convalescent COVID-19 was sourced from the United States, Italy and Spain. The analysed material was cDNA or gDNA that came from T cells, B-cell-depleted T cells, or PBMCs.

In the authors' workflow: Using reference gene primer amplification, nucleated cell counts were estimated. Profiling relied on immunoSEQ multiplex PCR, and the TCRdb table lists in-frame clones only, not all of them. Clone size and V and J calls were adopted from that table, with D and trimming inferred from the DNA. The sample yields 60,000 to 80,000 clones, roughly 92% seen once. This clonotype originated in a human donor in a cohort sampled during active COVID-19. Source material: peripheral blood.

The CDR3 nucleotides read TGTGCCAGCAGAAGGACAGGGGGGAACTATGGCTACACCTTC. It specifies CASRRTGGNYGYTF. The gene calls are TRBV27 and TRBJ1-2, with 10 bases fitting TRBD1. The V and J ends lost 6 bases and 2 bases, in that order; junction bases with no gene match: 3. The CDR3 length is 14 residues. CDR1 and CDR2 (germline): MNHEY, SMNVEV (reference sequence).